Given below is one T cell receptor (beta chain) in context. This entry is derived from a study of blood T cell repertoires in COVID-19. Whole-study context: Sources were T cells, B-cell-depleted T cells, or PBMCs; the material itself was cDNA or gDNA.

Clinical history as reported by participants underpinned cohort assignment. The study counted Cohort 3 donors as recovered given two negative PCRs, clearance, or symptom resolution. Original processing methods: From reference gene primer amplification, estimates of nucleated cell counts were derived. The repertoire was sequenced with immunoSEQ multiplex PCR; TCRdb's copy has only in-frame clones and lacks some. V and J calls and clone size come straight from that table; D and trimming were deduced from the DNA. The sample yields around 390,000 clones, more than 75% seen once. The CDR3 extends over 17 amino acids. Germline values: CDR1 SGDLS, CDR2 YYNGEE. Germline trimming cut 5 bases from V and 1 base from J; bases unmatched to any gene: 5.

This chain joins TRBV9 and TRBJ2-6; 11 bases match TRBD2. Sequences were obtained from PBMCs or T cells enriched from blood (not recorded which). This receptor was identified in a woman aged 45-65 years who had recovered from COVID-19. The CDR3 sequence: CASSRTSGRSGANVLTF. CDR3 sequence (DNA): TGTGCCAGCAGTCGGACTAGCGGGCGATCTGGGGCCAACGTCCTGACTTTC. The whole variable domain, remainder taken from reference TRBV9 and TRBJ2-6, is DSGVTQTPKHLITATGQRVTLRCSPRSGDLSVYWYQQSLDQGLQFLIQYYNGEERAKGNILERFSAQQFPDLHSELNLSSLELGDSALYFCASSRTSGRSGANVLTFGAGSRLTVL.